This T cell receptor (beta chain) was profiled in a study of cytomegalovirus exposure and HLA in healthy donors. General study results and limits: The presence/absence work took it that sequencing depth was about the same across donors. The only immune exposure information that was available was CMV serostatus. Later analysis identified a missense DCLRE1C variant that was linked to TCR beta V- and J-gene trimming.

Notes on this clone: Its matching antigen is unknown.

V shed 8 bases and J 7 bases; nucleotides not matched to a gene: 14. This CDR3 is built from 15 residues. Germline V gene lookup returns CDR1 LNHDA and CDR2 SQIVND (reference sequence). The PCR was carried out with 60 Vbeta primers and 13 Jbeta primers. Assay: immunoSEQ multiplex PCR; the TCRdb copy retains only in-frame clones and omits some. The repertoire shows some 110,000 clones; the top ten hold 2.2%. The sample taken for sequencing was PBMCs. V gene TRBV19 combines with J gene TRBJ2-1; 7 bases fit TRBD1. This TCR came from a man aged 35-49 years in good health and CMV-seronegative. CDR3 DNA sequence: TGTGCCAGTGCAAACCAGGGGGTAAGGGGAAATGAGCAGTTCTTC. Translating it yields CASANQGVRGNEQFF.